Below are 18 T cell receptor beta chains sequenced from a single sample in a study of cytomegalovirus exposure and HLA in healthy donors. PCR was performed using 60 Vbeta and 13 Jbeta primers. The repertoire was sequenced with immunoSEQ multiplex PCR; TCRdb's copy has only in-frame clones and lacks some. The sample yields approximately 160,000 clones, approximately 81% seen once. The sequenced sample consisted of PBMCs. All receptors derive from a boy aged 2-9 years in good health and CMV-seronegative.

CDR3 loop: CASSLRASVKGQFF. CDR3 nucleotide sequence: TGTGCCAGCAGTTTAAGGGCTAGCGTCAAGGGACAGTTCTTC. The V and J genes are TRBV28 and TRBJ2-1, with D possibly matching TRBD2 (6 bases). This CDR3 spans 14 amino acids. The V end lost 2 bases, the J end lost 13 bases, and 18 bases lay between the germline ends. Germline assignment: CDR1 MDHEN and CDR2 SYDVKM.

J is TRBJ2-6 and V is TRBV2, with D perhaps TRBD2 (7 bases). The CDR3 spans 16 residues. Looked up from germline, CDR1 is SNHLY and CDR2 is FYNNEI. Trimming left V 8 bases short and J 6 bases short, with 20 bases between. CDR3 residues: CASRRGGSLVANVLTF. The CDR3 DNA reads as TGTGCCAGCCGGAGGGGGGGCAGTCTGGTGGCCAACGTCCTGACTTTC. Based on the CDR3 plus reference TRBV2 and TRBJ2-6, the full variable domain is EPEVTQTPSHQVTQMGQEVILRCVPISNHLYFYWYRQILGQKVEFLVSFYNNEISEKSEIFDDQFSVERPDGSNFTLKIRSTKLEDSAMYFCASRRGGSLVANVLTFGAGSRLTVL.

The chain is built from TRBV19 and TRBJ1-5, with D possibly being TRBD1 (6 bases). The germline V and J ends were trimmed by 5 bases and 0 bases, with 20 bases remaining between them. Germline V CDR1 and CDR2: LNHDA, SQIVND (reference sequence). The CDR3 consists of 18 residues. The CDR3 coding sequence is TGTGCCAGTAGTTCCGGGACGGGGGGCGTCCCTAGCAATCAGCCCCAGCATTTT. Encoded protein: CASSSGTGGVPSNQPQHF. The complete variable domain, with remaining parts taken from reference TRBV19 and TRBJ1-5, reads DGGITQSPKYLFRKEGQNVTLSCEQNLNHDAMYWYRQDPGQGLRLIYYSQIVNDFQKGDIAEGYSVSREKKESFPLTVTSAQKNPTAFYLCASSSGTGGVPSNQPQHFGDGTRLSIL.

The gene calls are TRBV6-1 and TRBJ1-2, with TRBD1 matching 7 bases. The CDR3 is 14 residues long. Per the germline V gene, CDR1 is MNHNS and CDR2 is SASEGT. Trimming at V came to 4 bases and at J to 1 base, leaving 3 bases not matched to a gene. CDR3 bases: TGTGCCAGCAGTGCAGACAGGGTTAACTATGGCTACACCTTC. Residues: CASSADRVNYGYTF.

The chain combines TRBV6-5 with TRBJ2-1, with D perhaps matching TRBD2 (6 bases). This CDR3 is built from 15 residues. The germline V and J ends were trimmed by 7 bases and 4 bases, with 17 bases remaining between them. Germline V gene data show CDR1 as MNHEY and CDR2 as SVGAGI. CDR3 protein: CASTRRRGSYNEQFF. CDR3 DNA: TGTGCCAGCACCCGCAGGCGGGGATCGTACAATGAGCAGTTCTTC.

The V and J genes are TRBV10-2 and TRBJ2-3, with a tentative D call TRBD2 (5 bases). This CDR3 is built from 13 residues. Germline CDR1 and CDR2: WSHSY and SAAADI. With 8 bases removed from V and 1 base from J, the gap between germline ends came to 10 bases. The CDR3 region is CASHGSGTDTQYF. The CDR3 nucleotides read TGCGCCAGCCATGGTAGCGGCACAGATACGCAGTATTTT.

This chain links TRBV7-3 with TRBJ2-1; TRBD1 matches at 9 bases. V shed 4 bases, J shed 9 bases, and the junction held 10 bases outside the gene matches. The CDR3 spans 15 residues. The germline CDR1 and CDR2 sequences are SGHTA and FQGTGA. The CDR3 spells CASSSGGTGRSEQFF. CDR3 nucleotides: TGTGCCAGCAGCTCCGGAGGGACAGGGAGAAGTGAGCAGTTCTTC.

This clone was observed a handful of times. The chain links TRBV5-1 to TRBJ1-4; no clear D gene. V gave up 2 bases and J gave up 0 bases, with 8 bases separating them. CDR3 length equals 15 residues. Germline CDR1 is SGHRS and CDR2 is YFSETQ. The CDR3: CASSFEKTTNEKLFF. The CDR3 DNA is TGCGCCAGCAGCTTCGAGAAGACAACTAATGAAAAACTGTTTTTT.

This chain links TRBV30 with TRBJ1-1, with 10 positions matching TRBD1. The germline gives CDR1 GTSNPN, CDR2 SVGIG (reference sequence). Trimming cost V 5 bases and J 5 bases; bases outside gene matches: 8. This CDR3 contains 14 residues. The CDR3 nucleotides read TGTGCCTGGGGCACCGGGACAGGGGAAACTGAAGCTTTCTTT. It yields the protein CAWGTGTGETEAFF.

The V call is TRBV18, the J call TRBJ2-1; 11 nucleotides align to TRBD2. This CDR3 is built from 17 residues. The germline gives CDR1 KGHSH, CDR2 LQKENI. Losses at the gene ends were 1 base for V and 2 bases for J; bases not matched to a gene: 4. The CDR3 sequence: CASSPQASGRPYNEQFF. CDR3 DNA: TGTGCCAGCTCACCACAAGCTAGCGGGAGGCCCTACAATGAGCAGTTCTTC.

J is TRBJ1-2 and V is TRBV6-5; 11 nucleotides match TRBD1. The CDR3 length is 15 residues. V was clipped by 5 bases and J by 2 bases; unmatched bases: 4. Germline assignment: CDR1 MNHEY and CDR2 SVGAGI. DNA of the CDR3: TGTGCCAGCAGTAAAGGACAGGGGGCGAACTATGGCTACACCTTC. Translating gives CASSKGQGANYGYTF.

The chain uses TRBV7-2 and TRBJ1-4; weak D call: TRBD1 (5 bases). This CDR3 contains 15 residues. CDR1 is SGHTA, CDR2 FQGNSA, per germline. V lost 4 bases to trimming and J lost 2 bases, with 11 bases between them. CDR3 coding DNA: TGTGCCAGCAGCTCACAGGTCTCGACTAATGAAAAACTGTTTTTT. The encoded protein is CASSSQVSTNEKLFF. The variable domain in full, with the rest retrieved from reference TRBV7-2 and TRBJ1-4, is GAGVSQSPSNKVTEKGKDVELRCDPISGHTALYWYRQSLGQGLEFLIYFQGNSAPDKSGLPSDRFSAERTGGSVSTLTIQRTQQEDSAVYLCASSSQVSTNEKLFFGSGTQLSVL.

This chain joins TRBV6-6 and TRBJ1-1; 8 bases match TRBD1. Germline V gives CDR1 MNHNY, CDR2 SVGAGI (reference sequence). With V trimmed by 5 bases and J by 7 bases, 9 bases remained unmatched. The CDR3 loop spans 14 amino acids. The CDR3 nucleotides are TGTGCCAGCAGTAAACAGGGGGGGGCCTATGAAGCTTTCTTT. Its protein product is CASSKQGGAYEAFF.

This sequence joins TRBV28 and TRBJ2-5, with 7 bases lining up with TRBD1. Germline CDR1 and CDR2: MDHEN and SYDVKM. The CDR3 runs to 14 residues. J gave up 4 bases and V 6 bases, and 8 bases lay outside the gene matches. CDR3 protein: CASSPGQVRETQYF. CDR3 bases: TGTGCCAGCAGCCCCGGACAGGTGCGAGAGACCCAGTACTTC.

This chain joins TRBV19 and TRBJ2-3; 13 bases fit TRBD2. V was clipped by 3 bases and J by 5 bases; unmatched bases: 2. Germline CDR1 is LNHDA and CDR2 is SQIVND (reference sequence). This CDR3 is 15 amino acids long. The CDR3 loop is CASSIGLAGVDTQYF. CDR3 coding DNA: TGTGCCAGTAGTATCGGACTAGCGGGAGTAGATACGCAGTATTTT.

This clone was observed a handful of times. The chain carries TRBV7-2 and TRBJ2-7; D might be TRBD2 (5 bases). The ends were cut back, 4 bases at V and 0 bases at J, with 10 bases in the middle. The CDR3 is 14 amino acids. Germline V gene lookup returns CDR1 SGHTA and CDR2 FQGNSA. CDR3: CASSYRTGSYEQYF. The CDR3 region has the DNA TGTGCCAGCAGCTACCGGACTGGCTCCTACGAGCAGTACTTC.

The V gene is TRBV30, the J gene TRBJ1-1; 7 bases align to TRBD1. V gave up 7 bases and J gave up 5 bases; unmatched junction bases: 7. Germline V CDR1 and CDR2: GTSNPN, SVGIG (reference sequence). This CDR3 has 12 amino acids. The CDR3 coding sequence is TGTGCCTTCAGGGGGGAACAGACTGAAGCTTTCTTT. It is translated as CAFRGEQTEAFF.

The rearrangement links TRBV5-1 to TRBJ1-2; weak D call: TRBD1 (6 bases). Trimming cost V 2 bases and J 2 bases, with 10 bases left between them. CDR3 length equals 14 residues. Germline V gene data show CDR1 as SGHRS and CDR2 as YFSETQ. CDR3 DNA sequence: TGCGCCAGCAGCTTAGGGGACAACAACTATGGCTACACCTTC. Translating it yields CASSLGDNNYGYTF.